The clone carrying this T cell receptor (beta chain) was detected only a few times. The antigen is unknown. The source of the sample is a study of human T cells and chemical hapten exposure. About the research overall: Recorded diagnoses among the mostly female patients were alopecia areata, totalis or universalis.

In the library, unique molecular identifiers were attached to individual cDNA molecules. Each CDR3 protein is one row after TCRdb ran MiXCR on the RACE reads. The sample yields some 340,000 distinct CDR3 sequences, 6% to 8.5% seen once. Broader study findings: Expanded TCRs created a significantly greater count of big CDR3 similarity clusters than controls did.

Germline V CDR1 and CDR2: SGHAT, FQNNGV. The CDR3 consists of 13 residues. The germline V and J ends were trimmed by 5 bases and 7 bases, with 14 bases remaining between them. Sample time point: patch test 1, 2 weeks after DPC sensitization. Treatment here: therapeutic diphenylcyclopropenone sensitization with weekly scalp DPC. The J gene is TRBJ1-2, the V gene TRBV11-2, with D possibly matching TRBD1 (6 bases). This sequence was found in a woman aged 18-35 years with alopecia areata. Some clones in this sample may be carry-over from other donors' samples. Source: whole blood, taken in connection with sensitization to the hapten diphenylcyclopropenone (DPC). The CDR3 reads CASSRGGLSGYTF. CDR3 nucleotides: TGTGCCAGCAGCAGGGGGGGACTTAGTGGCTACACCTTC.